These 19 T cell receptor beta chains were all obtained from the same sample, sequenced in a study of cytomegalovirus exposure and HLA in healthy donors. The PCR used 60 Vbeta and 13 Jbeta primers. Libraries were prepared by immunoSEQ multiplex PCR; TCRdb keeps only in-frame clonotypes and omits some of them. The repertoire includes about 110,000 clones, roughly 69% of them detected once, and 3% to 4% sits in the top ten. The sample was PBMCs. These TCRs come from a man younger than 40 in good health and CMV-seropositive.

J is TRBJ2-7 and V is TRBV19, with 12 bases aligning to TRBD1. The CDR3 has 14 amino acids. V was pared by 10 bases and J by 4 bases, with 8 bases of the junction left unmatched. Germline values: CDR1 LNHDA, CDR2 SQIVND (reference sequence). This CDR3 is CATRGTGGLYEQYF. CDR3 in DNA: TGTGCCACCCGAGGGACAGGGGGCTTATACGAGCAGTACTTC. Combining the CDR3 with reference TRBV19 and TRBJ2-7 gives the whole variable domain DGGITQSPKYLFRKEGQNVTLSCEQNLNHDAMYWYRQDPGQGLRLIYYSQIVNDFQKGDIAEGYSVSREKKESFPLTVTSAQKNPTAFYLCATRGTGGLYEQYFGPGTRLTVT.

This clone was observed a few times. The genes are TRBV30 and TRBJ2-3; 12 bases align to TRBD2. The junction had 10 bases not matched to a gene; V was cut back by 0 bases and J by 6 bases. This CDR3 region has 17 residues. Germline CDR1 is GTSNPN and CDR2 is SVGIG (reference sequence). CDR3 region: CAWSVRAKTSGGDTQYF. The CDR3, as DNA: TGTGCCTGGAGTGTACGGGCCAAGACTAGCGGGGGTGATACGCAGTATTTT.

This rearrangement joins TRBV5-1 to TRBJ2-5; D might be TRBD1 (5 bases). The DNA end is a closer match to TRBJ2-7, so the J assignment may be wrong. CDR3 length: 15 amino acids. CDR1 is SGHRS and CDR2 is YFSETQ in the germline V gene. This CDR3 is CASSLGGLQALEQYF. CDR3 nucleotide sequence: TGCGCCAGCAGCTTGGGGGGCCTCCAAGCCCTCGAGCAGTACTTC.

The gene calls are TRBV29-1 and TRBJ1-1; D is perhaps TRBD1 (6 bases). From germline, CDR1 is SQVTM and CDR2 ANQGSEA. CDR3 length: 13 amino acids. V gave up 6 bases and J gave up 5 bases, with 16 bases separating them. CDR3 bases: TGCAGCGTGGGGTCGGGGGGCCAAACTGAAGCTTTCTTT. Translated, it gives CSVGSGGQTEAFF.

The chain is built from TRBV9 and TRBJ2-2, with D possibly TRBD2 on 6 matching bases. Trimming left V 1 base short and J 1 base short, with 11 bases between. The CDR3 totals 16 residues. Germline loops: CDR1 SGDLS, CDR2 YYNGEE. As DNA, the CDR3 is TGTGCCAGCAGCGTATTGGACGGGAGGAACACCGGGGAGCTGTTTTTT. It encodes CASSVLDGRNTGELFF. The entire variable domain, with the rest obtained from reference TRBV9 and TRBJ2-2, is as follows: DSGVTQTPKHLITATGQRVTLRCSPRSGDLSVYWYQQSLDQGLQFLIQYYNGEERAKGNILERFSAQQFPDLHSELNLSSLELGDSALYFCASSVLDGRNTGELFFGEGSRLTVL.

V usage is TRBV6-6 and J usage is TRBJ2-1; the match to TRBD1 covers 12 bases. The germline gives CDR1 MNHNY, CDR2 SVGAGI (reference sequence). This CDR3 is 15 amino acids long. Trimming removed 4 bases from V and 9 bases from J; junction bases left unmatched: 7. CDR3 sequence reads: CASSFTGTGGFEQFF. The CDR3 DNA reads TGTGCCAGCAGTTTTACCGGGACAGGGGGCTTTGAGCAGTTCTTC.

This chain links TRBV10-3 with TRBJ2-3, with 9 bases aligning to TRBD2. J lost 10 bases, V lost 4 bases, and 6 bases had no gene match. Germline lookup yields CDR1 ENHRY and CDR2 SYGVKD. CDR3 length: 13 amino acids. CDR3 residues: CAISVGSGGAQYF. The CDR3 region has the DNA TGTGCCATCAGTGTGGGTAGCGGGGGTGCGCAGTATTTT.

The genes are TRBV5-1 and TRBJ2-5; 8 bases are shared with TRBD1. Matching the DNA end better, TRBJ2-7 makes the J call doubtful. The CDR3 has 15 amino acids. The germline CDR1 and CDR2 sequences are SGHRS and YFSETQ. CDR3 residues: CASSLAGQGSYEQYF. The CDR3 DNA reads TGCGCCAGCAGCTTGGCCGGACAGGGCTCCTACGAGCAGTACTTC.

The chain employs TRBV9 and TRBJ2-3; tentative D call: TRBD2 (6 bases). Between the trimmed V and J ends, which lost 0 bases and 2 bases, there was a span of 10 bases. Germline-derived CDR1 and CDR2 are SGDLS and YYNGEE. This CDR3 region has 15 residues. In DNA form, the CDR3 reads TGTGCCAGCAGCGTAGAGGCGGGGACCACAGATACGCAGTATTTT. Amino acids: CASSVEAGTTDTQYF. Full variable domain (missing parts from reference TRBV9 and TRBJ2-3): DSGVTQTPKHLITATGQRVTLRCSPRSGDLSVYWYQQSLDQGLQFLIQYYNGEERAKGNILERFSAQQFPDLHSELNLSSLELGDSALYFCASSVEAGTTDTQYFGPGTRLTVL.

This chain joins TRBV6-1 and TRBJ1-4, with D tentatively TRBD1 (5 bases). From germline, CDR1 is MNHNS and CDR2 SASEGT. V was clipped by 6 bases and J by 8 bases, with 13 bases between them. This CDR3 comprises 13 residues. The CDR3 protein is CASRITQGEKLFF. CDR3 DNA: TGTGCCAGCAGAATCACTCAGGGCGAAAAACTGTTTTTT.

J is TRBJ2-3 and V is TRBV5-1; possibly TRBD2 for D (5 bases). Germline loops: CDR1 SGHRS, CDR2 YFSETQ. Trimming removed 2 bases at V and 8 bases at J, with 6 bases between. This CDR3 has 11 amino acids. The CDR3 bases are TGCGCCAGCAGCTTTGAGGGTACGCAGTATTTT. Encoded protein: CASSFEGTQYF.

The chain carries TRBV19 and TRBJ1-4, with D unclear. Deletions cut 5 bases from V and 6 bases from J, with 7 bases between. Germline V lookup: CDR1 LNHDA, CDR2 SQIVND (reference sequence). The CDR3 totals 12 residues. CDR3 nucleotides: TGTGCCAGTAGTGACTATGATGAAAAACTGTTTTTT. Protein sequence: CASSDYDEKLFF.

This clone came up a few times. The chain is built from TRBV11-2 and TRBJ1-1; no clear D gene. V lost 2 bases to trimming and J lost 11 bases, with 15 bases between them. Germline V gives CDR1 SGHAT, CDR2 FQNNGV. This CDR3 has 13 amino acids. The CDR3: CASSLSTGLWAFF. CDR3 in DNA: TGTGCCAGCAGCTTATCAACGGGGTTGTGGGCTTTCTTT.

The V and J genes are TRBV19 and TRBJ1-2, with 7 bases identical to TRBD1. J gave up 1 base and V 4 bases, and 6 bases lay outside the gene matches. The CDR3 sequence is 15 residues long. Looked up from germline, CDR1 is LNHDA and CDR2 is SQIVND (reference sequence). The CDR3: CASSSYRDSNYGYTF. The DNA of the CDR3 is TGTGCCAGTAGTAGTTACCGGGACAGTAACTATGGCTACACCTTC.

The sample holds a few counts of this clone. The CDR3 nucleotides read TGTGCCAGCAGCTTCGGGGGGCCCACAGATACGCAGTATTTT. It codes for CASSFGGPTDTQYF. The V call is TRBV5-4, the J call TRBJ2-3; weak D call: TRBD2 (7 bases). Germline V lookup: CDR1 SGHNT, CDR2 YYREEE (reference sequence). V shed 2 bases and J shed 2 bases, with 9 bases lying between them. The CDR3 has 14 residues. Full variable domain (missing parts from reference TRBV5-4 and TRBJ2-3): ETGVTQSPTHLIKTRGQQVTLRCSSQSGHNTVSWYQQALGQGPQFIFQYYREEENGRGNFPPRFSGLQFPNYSSELNVNALELDDSALYLCASSFGGPTDTQYFGPGTRLTVL.

The rearrangement joins TRBV5-1 to TRBJ1-4, with a possible D match to TRBD1 (5 bases). V gave up 4 bases and J gave up 8 bases, with 15 bases separating them. The CDR3 consists of 14 residues. Germline CDR1 and CDR2: SGHRS and YFSETQ. This CDR3 is CASSQDNSEEKLFF. CDR3 coding DNA: TGCGCCAGCAGCCAGGACAATTCGGAAGAAAAACTGTTTTTT. Supplemented by reference TRBV5-1 and TRBJ1-4, the full variable domain reads KAGVTQTPRYLIKTRGQQVTLSCSPISGHRSVSWYQQTPGQGLQFLFEYFSETQRNKGNFPGRFSGRQFSNSRSEMNVSTLELGDSALYLCASSQDNSEEKLFFGSGTQLSVL.

The chain recombines TRBV10-3 with TRBJ1-2, with 11 bases lining up with TRBD1. Per the germline V gene, CDR1 is ENHRY and CDR2 is SYGVKD. The length of the CDR3 is 14 residues. Trimming cost V 11 bases and J 2 bases; bases outside gene matches: 7. The DNA for the CDR3 is TGTGCCCTCCGGGGACAGGGGGGCAACTATGGCTACACCTTC. Translated, it gives CALRGQGGNYGYTF.

The CDR3, as DNA: TGCGCCAGCAGCACAACTAGCGCCTCCTACAATGAGCAGTTCTTC. It yields the protein CASSTTSASYNEQFF. The chain combines TRBV5-1 with TRBJ2-1, with TRBD2 identical over 7 bases. Germline V gives CDR1 SGHRS, CDR2 YFSETQ. Losses at the gene ends were 4 bases for V and 0 bases for J; bases not matched to a gene: 4. This CDR3 has 15 residues.

This clone was seen a few times. The chain couples TRBV11-2 to TRBJ1-3, with 8 bases lining up with TRBD1. Looked up from germline, CDR1 is SGHAT and CDR2 is FQNNGV. The CDR3 contains 15 residues. V lost 5 bases to trimming and J lost 0 bases; unmatched junction nucleotides: 3. CDR3 protein: CASSRQGNSGNTIYF. Here the CDR3 DNA reads TGTGCCAGCAGCCGACAGGGGAACTCTGGAAACACCATATATTTT.